A single sample gave rise to the 13 T cell receptor beta chains below, sequenced in a study of T cells in Graves' hyperthyroidism and ophthalmopathy. The investigators amplified TCR beta CDR3 regions from RNA transcripts. The HTBI primer set drove a first-round RT-PCR of the TCR CDR3. TCRdb reanalysed the multiplex PCR reads using MiXCR and keeps one entry per CDR3 protein. The sample includes around 400,000 distinct CDR3 sequences, roughly 15% of them seen just once. The source material was blood. All receptors come from a woman aged 55-70 years with Graves' ophthalmopathy.

The chain is built from TRBV19 and TRBJ2-7; possibly TRBD1 for D (6 bases). V was pared by 7 bases and J by 2 bases, with 18 bases between. This CDR3 comprises 15 residues. Looked up from germline, CDR1 is LNHDA and CDR2 is SQIVND (reference sequence). In DNA, the CDR3 is TGTGCCAGTATGGGGTGGGCCAGGGGCGCCTACGAGCAGTACTTC. It yields the protein CASMGWARGAYEQYF.

This clonotype was seen many times. This sequence joins TRBV27 and TRBJ2-3; the D gene could be TRBD1 or TRBD2 (5 bases each). CDR3 length: 17 amino acids. The V and J ends lost 1 base and 2 bases respectively, with 16 bases between them. CDR1 is MNHEY and CDR2 is SMNVEV in the germline V gene (reference sequence). The CDR3 nucleotides read TGTGCCAGCAGTTTATGGGGGACGAGGCGGGTCACAGATACGCAGTATTTT. Residues: CASSLWGTRRVTDTQYF.

This clonotype was recorded many times. The gene calls are TRBV2 and TRBJ1-5; TRBD1 matches at 8 bases. CDR1 is SNHLY and CDR2 is FYNNEI in the germline V gene. V was pared by 6 bases and J by 2 bases, with 3 bases of the junction left unmatched. This CDR3 has 14 residues. The CDR3 protein is CASSPQGGNQPQHF. CDR3 coding DNA: TGTGCCAGCAGCCCACAGGGGGGCAATCAGCCCCAGCATTTT.

This clonotype was seen many times. This chain uses TRBV20-1 with TRBJ1-2; no reliable D call. The germline V and J ends were trimmed by 0 bases and 7 bases, with 6 bases remaining between them. Germline loops: CDR1 DFQATT, CDR2 SNEGSKA (reference sequence). The CDR3 has 11 residues. The DNA of the CDR3 is TGCAGTGCTAGAGATCGGGGTGGCTACACCTTC. It specifies CSARDRGGYTF.

V gene TRBV24-1 combines with J gene TRBJ1-2, with a tentative D call TRBD1 (5 bases). The germline CDR1 and CDR2 sequences are KGHDR and SFDVKD. This CDR3 has 15 residues. V lost 5 bases, J lost 6 bases, and 18 bases lay in between. This CDR3 reads CATSARGGSIDGYTF. As DNA, the CDR3 is TGTGCCACCAGTGCCCGGGGGGGGAGTATCGATGGCTACACCTTC.

This clonotype was counted a few times. A read error may be the cause here, since a much bigger clone is one base away. The V call is TRBV29-1, the J call TRBJ1-1; the match to TRBD1 covers 9 bases. The CDR3 sequence is 13 residues long. Germline V gives CDR1 SQVTM, CDR2 ANQGSEA. The V gene end was trimmed by 6 bases and the J gene end by 4 bases; junction bases not matched to a gene: 6. CDR3: CSVCETGGTEAFF. The CDR3 DNA sequence: TGCAGCGTGTGCGAGACAGGGGGCACTGAAGCTTTCTTT.

The V and J genes are TRBV3-1 and TRBJ2-1; weak D call: TRBD2 (7 bases). The V end lost 4 bases, the J end lost 4 bases, and 17 bases lay between the germline ends. The germline CDR1 and CDR2 sequences are LGHDT and YNNKEL (reference sequence). CDR3 size: 16 residues. The CDR3 nucleotides are TGTGCCAGCAGCCTGCGGGCTGGGGGGGCATACAATGAGCAGTTCTTC. Amino acid sequence: CASSLRAGGAYNEQFF.

This clonotype was recorded many times. This chain connects TRBV2 to TRBJ2-3; possibly TRBD1 for D (6 bases). V lost 6 bases and J 0 bases, leaving 13 bases between the germline ends. This CDR3 region has 15 residues. Germline CDR1 reads SNHLY; CDR2 reads FYNNEI. CDR3 sequence (DNA): TGTGCCAGCAGCGCCGACAGGACTAGCACAGATACGCAGTATTTT. Translating gives CASSADRTSTDTQYF.

The rearrangement links TRBV7-6 to TRBJ2-1; no definite D call. The length of the CDR3 is 14 residues. V was cut by 4 bases and J by 6 bases, with 13 bases left in between. The germline V gene has CDR1 SGHVS and CDR2 FNYEAQ. CDR3 amino acids: CASSSLTPPNEQFF. DNA for the CDR3: TGTGCCAGCAGCTCACTAACTCCCCCCAATGAGCAGTTCTTC.

This chain joins TRBV4-2 and TRBJ1-5; 8 nucleotides align to TRBD1. The CDR3 consists of 15 residues. CDR1 is LGHNA, CDR2 YNFKEQ, per germline. The J segment lost 4 bases and the V segment lost 1 base, leaving 3 bases of the junction unmatched. The CDR3 bases are TGTGCCAGCAGCCAAGCGCACAGGGGGAATCAGCCCCAGCATTTT. Translation: CASSQAHRGNQPQHF.

This clonotype has more than one count but fewer than ten. This chain joins TRBV10-1 and TRBJ2-7, with D perhaps given as TRBD1 or TRBD2 (5 bases each). The CDR3 totals 13 residues. Trimming shortened V by 6 bases and J by 5 bases, and 14 bases separated the two germline ends. Germline values: CDR1 WNHNN, CDR2 SYGVQD (reference sequence). In nucleotides, the CDR3 is TGCGCCAGCAGCAGGGAGTTGGCGAACGAGCAGTACTTC. It yields the protein CASSRELANEQYF.

This clonotype was counted at least ten times. The chain recombines TRBV3-1 with TRBJ1-6; D call uncertain. This CDR3 is built from 15 residues. Germline values: CDR1 LGHDT, CDR2 YNNKEL (reference sequence). V lost 0 bases to trimming and J lost 8 bases, with 11 bases between them. CDR3 region: CASSQEGTRDSPLHF. In DNA form, the CDR3 reads TGTGCCAGCAGCCAAGAGGGCACTCGGGATTCACCCCTCCACTTT. The full variable domain, rest sourced from reference TRBV3-1 and TRBJ1-6, is DTAVSQTPKYLVTQMGNDKSIKCEQNLGHDTMYWYKQDSKKFLKIMFSYNNKELIINETVPNRFSPKSPDKAHLNLHINSLELGDSAVYFCASSQEGTRDSPLHFGNGTRLTVT.

The chain employs TRBV6-2 or TRBV6-3 and TRBJ2-7; 8 bases agree with TRBD2. The ends lost 4 bases at V and 6 bases at J; junction bases unmatched: 8. The germline V gene has CDR1 MNHEY and CDR2 SVGEGT. The CDR3 spans 14 residues. This CDR3 reads CASSSGGGIREQYF. CDR3 in DNA: TGTGCCAGCAGTTCCGGCGGGGGGATCCGCGAGCAGTACTTC.